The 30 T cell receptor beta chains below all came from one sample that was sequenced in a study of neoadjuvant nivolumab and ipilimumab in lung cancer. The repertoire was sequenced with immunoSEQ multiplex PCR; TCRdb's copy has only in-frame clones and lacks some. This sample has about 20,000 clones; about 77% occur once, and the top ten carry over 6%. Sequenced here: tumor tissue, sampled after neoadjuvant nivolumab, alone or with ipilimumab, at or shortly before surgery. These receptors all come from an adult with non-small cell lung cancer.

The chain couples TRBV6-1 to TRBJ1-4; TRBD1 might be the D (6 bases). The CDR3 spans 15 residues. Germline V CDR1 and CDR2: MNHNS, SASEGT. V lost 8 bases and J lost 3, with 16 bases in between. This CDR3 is CASYNRGGSNEKLFF. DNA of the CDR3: TGTGCCAGCTATAATCGGGGGGGCTCTAATGAAAAACTGTTTTTT.

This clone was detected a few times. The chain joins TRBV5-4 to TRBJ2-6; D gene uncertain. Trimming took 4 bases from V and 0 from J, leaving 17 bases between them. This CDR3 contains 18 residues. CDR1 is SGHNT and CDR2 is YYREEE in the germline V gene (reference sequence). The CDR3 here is CASSPRPLLSSGANVLTF. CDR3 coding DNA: TGTGCCAGCAGCCCTCGACCGTTGTTAAGCTCTGGGGCCAACGTCCTGACTTTC.

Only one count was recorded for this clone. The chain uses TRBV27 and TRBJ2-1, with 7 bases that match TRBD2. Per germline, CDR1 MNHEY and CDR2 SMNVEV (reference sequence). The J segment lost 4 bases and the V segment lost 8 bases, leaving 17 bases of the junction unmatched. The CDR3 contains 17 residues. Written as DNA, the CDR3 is TGTGCCAGCCGAACGGTGGGGGGAGGGCCGCTTTACAATGAGCAGTTCTTC. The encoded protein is CASRTVGGGPLYNEQFF.

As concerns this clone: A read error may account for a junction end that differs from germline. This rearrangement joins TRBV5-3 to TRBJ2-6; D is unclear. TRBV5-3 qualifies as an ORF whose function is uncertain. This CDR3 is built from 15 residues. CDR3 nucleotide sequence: TGTGCCAGCAGCTTGGGATTCTCTGGGGCCAACGTCCTGACTTTC. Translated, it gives CASSLGFSGANVLTF.

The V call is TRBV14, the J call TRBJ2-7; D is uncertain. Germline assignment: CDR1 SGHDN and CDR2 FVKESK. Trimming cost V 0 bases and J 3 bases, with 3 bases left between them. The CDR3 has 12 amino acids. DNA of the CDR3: TGTGCCAGCAGCCAAGAAAACTACGAGCAGTACTTC. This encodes CASSQENYEQYF.

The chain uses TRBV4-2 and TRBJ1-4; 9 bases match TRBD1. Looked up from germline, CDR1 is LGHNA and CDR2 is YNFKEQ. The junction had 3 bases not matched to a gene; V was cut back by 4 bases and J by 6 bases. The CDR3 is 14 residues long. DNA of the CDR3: TGTGCCAGCAGCCCCCGGGACAGGGATGAAAAACTGTTTTTT. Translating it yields CASSPRDRDEKLFF.

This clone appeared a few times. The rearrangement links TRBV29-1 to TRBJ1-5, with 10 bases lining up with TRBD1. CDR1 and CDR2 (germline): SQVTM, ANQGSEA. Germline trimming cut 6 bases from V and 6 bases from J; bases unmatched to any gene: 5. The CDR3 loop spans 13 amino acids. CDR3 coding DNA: TGCAGCGTCGGGACAGGGGCCGGTCAGCCCCAGCATTTT. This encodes CSVGTGAGQPQHF.

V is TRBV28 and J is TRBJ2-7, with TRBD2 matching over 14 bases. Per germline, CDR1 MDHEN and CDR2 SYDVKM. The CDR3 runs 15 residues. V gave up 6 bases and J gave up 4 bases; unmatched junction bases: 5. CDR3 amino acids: CASRPGLAGVYEQYF. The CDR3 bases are TGTGCCAGCAGACCGGGACTAGCGGGAGTATACGAGCAGTACTTC.

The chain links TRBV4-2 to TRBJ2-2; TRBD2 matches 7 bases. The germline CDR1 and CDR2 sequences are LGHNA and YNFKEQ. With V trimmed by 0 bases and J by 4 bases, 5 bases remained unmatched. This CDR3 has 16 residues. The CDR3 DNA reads TGTGCCAGCAGCCAAGATTGGACTAGGGGCACCGGGGAGCTGTTTTTT. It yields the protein CASSQDWTRGTGELFF.

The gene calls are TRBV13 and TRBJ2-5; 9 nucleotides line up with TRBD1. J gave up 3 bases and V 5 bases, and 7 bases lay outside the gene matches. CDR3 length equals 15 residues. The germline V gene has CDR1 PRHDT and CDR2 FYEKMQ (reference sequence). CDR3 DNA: TGTGCCAGCAGCCAAACAACAGGGGGCGAAGAGACCCAGTACTTC. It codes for CASSQTTGGEETQYF.

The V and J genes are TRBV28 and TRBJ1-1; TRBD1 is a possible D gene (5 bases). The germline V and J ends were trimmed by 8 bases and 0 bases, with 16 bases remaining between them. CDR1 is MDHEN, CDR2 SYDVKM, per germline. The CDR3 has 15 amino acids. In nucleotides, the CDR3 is TGTGCCAGCGGAGGGGTTGAGGTAGTGAACACTGAAGCTTTCTTT. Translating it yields CASGGVEVVNTEAFF.

CDR3 sequence: CASKRQGEAFF. The CDR3 region has the DNA TGTGCCAGCAAGAGACAGGGGGAAGCTTTCTTT. This chain connects TRBV6-1 to TRBJ1-1, with TRBD1 matching over 8 bases. The CDR3 contains 11 residues. After removal of 7 bases from V and 8 bases from J, the junction contained 3 bases not matched to a gene. The germline gives CDR1 MNHNS, CDR2 SASEGT.

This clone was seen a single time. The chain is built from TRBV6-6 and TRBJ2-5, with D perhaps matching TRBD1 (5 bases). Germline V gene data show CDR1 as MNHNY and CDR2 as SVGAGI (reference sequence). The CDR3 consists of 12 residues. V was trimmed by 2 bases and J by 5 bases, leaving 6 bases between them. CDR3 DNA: TGTGCCAGCAGTTACAAGGGGGAGACCCAGTACTTC. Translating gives CASSYKGETQYF.

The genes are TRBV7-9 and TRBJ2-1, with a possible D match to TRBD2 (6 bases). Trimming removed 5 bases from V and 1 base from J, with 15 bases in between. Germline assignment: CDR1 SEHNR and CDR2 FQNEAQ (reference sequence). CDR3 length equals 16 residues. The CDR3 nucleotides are TGTGCCAGCAGCCCCTTCGACGGGAGTTCCTACAATGAGCAGTTCTTC. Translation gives CASSPFDGSSYNEQFF.

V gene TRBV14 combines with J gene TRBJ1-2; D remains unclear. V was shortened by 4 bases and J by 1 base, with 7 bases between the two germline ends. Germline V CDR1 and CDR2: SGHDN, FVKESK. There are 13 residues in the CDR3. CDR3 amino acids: CASSPDFNYGYTF. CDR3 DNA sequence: TGTGCCAGCAGCCCAGACTTTAACTATGGCTACACCTTC. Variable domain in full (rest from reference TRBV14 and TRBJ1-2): EAGVTQFPSHSVIEKGQTVTLRCDPISGHDNLYWYRRVMGKEIKFLLHFVKESKQDESGMPNNRFLAERTGGTYSTLKVQPAELEDSGVYFCASSPDFNYGYTFGSGTRLTVV.

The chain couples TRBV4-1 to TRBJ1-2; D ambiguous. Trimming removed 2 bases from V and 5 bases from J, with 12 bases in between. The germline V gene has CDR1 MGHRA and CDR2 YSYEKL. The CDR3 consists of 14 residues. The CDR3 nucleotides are TGCGCCAGCAGCCAAATCGGGGAGCGATATGGCTACACCTTC. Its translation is CASSQIGERYGYTF.

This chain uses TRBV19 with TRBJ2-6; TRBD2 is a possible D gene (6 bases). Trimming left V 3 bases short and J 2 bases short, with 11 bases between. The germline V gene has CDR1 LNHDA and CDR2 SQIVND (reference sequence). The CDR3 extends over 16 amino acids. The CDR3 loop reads CASSMRRAAGANVLTF. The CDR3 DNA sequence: TGTGCCAGTAGTATGAGGAGGGCAGCTGGGGCCAACGTCCTGACTTTC.

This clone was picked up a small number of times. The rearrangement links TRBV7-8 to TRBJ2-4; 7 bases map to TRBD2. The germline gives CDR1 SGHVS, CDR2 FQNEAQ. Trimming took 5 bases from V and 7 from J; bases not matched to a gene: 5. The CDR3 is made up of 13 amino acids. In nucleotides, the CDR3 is TGTGCCAGCAGCCGGGTGGGAGGGAACATTCAGTACTTC. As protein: CASSRVGGNIQYF. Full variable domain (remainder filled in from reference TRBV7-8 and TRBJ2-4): GAGVSQSPRYKVAKRGQDVALRCDPISGHVSLFWYQQALGQGPEFLTYFQNEAQLDKSGLPSDRFFAERPEGSVSTLKIQRTQQEDSAVYLCASSRVGGNIQYFGAGTRLSVL.

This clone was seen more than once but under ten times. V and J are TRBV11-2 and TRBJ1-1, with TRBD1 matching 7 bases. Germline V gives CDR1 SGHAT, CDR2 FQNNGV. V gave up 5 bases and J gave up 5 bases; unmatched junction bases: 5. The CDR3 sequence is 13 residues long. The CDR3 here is CASSPRGRTEAFF. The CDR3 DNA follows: TGTGCCAGCAGCCCTAGGGGGCGTACTGAAGCTTTCTTT.

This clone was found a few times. The CDR3, as DNA: TGTGCCAGCAGCCATCAGGGGGCGAGAGGCTACACCTTC. Its translation is CASSHQGARGYTF. The V and J genes are TRBV6-6 and TRBJ1-2, with 8 bases lining up with TRBD1. This CDR3 region has 13 residues. The V and J ends lost 6 bases and 8 bases, in that order; junction bases with no gene match: 8. Germline loops: CDR1 MNHNY, CDR2 SVGAGI (reference sequence).

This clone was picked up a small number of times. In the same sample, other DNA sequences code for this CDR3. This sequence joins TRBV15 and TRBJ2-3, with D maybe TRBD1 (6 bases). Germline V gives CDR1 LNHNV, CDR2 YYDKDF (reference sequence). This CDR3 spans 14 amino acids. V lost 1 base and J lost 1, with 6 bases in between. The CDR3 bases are TGTGCCACCAGCAGAGGACAGGGCACAGATACGCAGTATTTT. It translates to CATSRGQGTDTQYF.

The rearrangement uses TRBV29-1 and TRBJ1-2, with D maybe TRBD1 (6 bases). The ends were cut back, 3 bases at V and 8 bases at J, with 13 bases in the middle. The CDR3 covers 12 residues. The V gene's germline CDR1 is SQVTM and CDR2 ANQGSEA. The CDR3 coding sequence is TGCAGCGTTGATCAGGGCAGGGGAGGCTACACCTTC. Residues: CSVDQGRGGYTF.

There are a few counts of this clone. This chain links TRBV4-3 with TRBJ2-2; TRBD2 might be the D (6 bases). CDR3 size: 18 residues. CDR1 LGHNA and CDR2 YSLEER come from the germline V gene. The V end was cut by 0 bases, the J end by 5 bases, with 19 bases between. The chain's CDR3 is CASSQEVSGSGSTGELFF. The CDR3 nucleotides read TGCGCCAGCAGCCAAGAAGTTAGCGGCTCGGGTAGTACCGGGGAGCTGTTTTTT.

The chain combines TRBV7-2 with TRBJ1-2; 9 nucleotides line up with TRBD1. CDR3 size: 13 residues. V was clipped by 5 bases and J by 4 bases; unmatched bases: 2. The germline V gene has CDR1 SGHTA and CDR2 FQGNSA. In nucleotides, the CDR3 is TGTGCCAGCAGCCGGGGACAGGGCTATGGCTACACCTTC. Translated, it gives CASSRGQGYGYTF.

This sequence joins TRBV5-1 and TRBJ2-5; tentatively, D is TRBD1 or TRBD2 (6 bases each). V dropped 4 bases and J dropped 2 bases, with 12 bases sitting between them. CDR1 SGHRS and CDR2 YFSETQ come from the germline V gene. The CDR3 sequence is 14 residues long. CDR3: CASSAEGGQETQYF. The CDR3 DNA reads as TGCGCCAGCAGCGCCGAGGGGGGTCAAGAGACCCAGTACTTC.

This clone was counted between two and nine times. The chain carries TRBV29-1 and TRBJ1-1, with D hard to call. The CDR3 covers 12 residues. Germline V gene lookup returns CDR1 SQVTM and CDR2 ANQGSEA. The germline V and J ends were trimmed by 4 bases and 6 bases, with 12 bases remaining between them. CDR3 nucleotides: TGCAGCGTTGCCAGCCGCAACGCTGAAGCTTTCTTT. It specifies CSVASRNAEAFF.

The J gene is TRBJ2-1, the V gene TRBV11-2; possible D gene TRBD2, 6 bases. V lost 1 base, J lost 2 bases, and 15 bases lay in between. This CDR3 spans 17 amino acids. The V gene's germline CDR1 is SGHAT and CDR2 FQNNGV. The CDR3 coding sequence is TGTGCCAGCAGCTTAGCCCTGGGACTTGGGGCCTACAATGAGCAGTTCTTC. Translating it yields CASSLALGLGAYNEQFF.

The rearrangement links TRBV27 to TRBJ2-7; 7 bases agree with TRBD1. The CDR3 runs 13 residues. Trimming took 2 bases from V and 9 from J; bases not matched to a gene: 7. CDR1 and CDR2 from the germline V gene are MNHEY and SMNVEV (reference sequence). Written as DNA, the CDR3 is TGTGCCAGCAGTTTAATGACAGGGTACAGGCAGTACTTC. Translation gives CASSLMTGYRQYF.

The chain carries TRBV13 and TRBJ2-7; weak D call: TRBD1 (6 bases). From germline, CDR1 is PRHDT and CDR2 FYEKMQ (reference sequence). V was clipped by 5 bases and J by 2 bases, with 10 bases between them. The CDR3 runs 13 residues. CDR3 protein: CASSPAGAYEQYF. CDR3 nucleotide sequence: TGTGCCAGCAGCCCCGCAGGGGCCTACGAGCAGTACTTC.

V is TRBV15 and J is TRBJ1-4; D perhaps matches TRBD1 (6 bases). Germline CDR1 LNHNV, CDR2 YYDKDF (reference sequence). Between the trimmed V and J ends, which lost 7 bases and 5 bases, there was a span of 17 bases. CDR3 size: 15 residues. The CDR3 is CATTLFAGTNEKLFF. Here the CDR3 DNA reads TGTGCCACCACCTTATTTGCGGGGACAAATGAAAAACTGTTTTTT.